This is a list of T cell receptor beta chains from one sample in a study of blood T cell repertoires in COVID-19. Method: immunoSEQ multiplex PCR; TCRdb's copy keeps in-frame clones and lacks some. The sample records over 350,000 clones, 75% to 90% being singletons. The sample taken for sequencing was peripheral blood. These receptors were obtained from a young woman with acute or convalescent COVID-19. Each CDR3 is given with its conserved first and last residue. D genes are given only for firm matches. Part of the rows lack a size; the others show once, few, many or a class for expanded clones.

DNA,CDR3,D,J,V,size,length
TGTGCCAGTACCACCCGGAGGGTAAGCAATCAGCCCCAGCATTTT,CASTTRRVSNQPQHF,-,TRBJ1-5,TRBV19,-,15
TGTGCCAGCAGCCCCGGACTAGGGTCCTACGAGCAGTACTTC,CASSPGLGSYEQYF,TRBD2,TRBJ2-7,TRBV5-6,once,14
TGTGCCCAATGGGCGGGGAGCTCCTACAATGAGCAGTTCTTC,CAQWAGSSYNEQFF,-,TRBJ2-1,TRBV2,-,14
TGCGCCAGCAGCTGGGCGGGGGAGAGCACTGAAGCTTTCTTT,CASSWAGESTEAFF,-,TRBJ1-1,TRBV5-1,-,14
TGTGCCAGTAGTATGACAGGGGGTCCAGACGAGCAGTACTTC,CASSMTGGPDEQYF,TRBD1,TRBJ2-7,TRBV19,-,14
TGTGCCAGCAGCGTTAGCGGGGGTCTTAACACCGGGGAGCTGTTTTTT,CASSVSGGLNTGELFF,TRBD2,TRBJ2-2,TRBV7-3,-,16
TGTGCCAGCAGCTGGGTGGACAGCTTCTCCTACGAGCAGTACTTC,CASSWVDSFSYEQYF,-,TRBJ2-7,TRBV11-2,-,15
TGTGCCAGCAGCTCCGCTCGACAGGGCAAGTTGGAGGGCTACACCTTC,CASSSARQGKLEGYTF,TRBD1,TRBJ1-2,TRBV7-9,-,16
TGCAGTGCTAGTGTCTTCGGGACAGGGGTTCTGGCTAACTATGGCTACACCTTC,CSASVFGTGVLANYGYTF,TRBD1,TRBJ1-2,TRBV20-1,-,18
TGTGCCAGCAGTTCCCTGAGATACGAGCAGTACTTC,CASSSLRYEQYF,-,TRBJ2-7,TRBV28,few,12
TGTGCCATCAAGCCCGAGATCCCTAGCACAGATACGCAGTATTTT,CAIKPEIPSTDTQYF,-,TRBJ2-3,TRBV10-3,-,15
TGCGCCAGCAGCCAAGAACAGGGATACGAGCAGTACTTC,CASSQEQGYEQYF,-,TRBJ2-7,TRBV4-1,few,13
TGTGCCAGCAGTTTCACCTCAGGGGCGCGGATCGTCTATGGCTACACCTTC,CASSFTSGARIVYGYTF,-,TRBJ1-2,TRBV27,few,17
TGTGCCTGGGCGGACAGGACCTATGGCTACACCTTC,CAWADRTYGYTF,TRBD1,TRBJ1-2,TRBV30,many,12
TGTGCCAGCAGCTTGGACCAGGGGGCGAATCAGCCCCAGCATTTT,CASSLDQGANQPQHF,TRBD1,TRBJ1-5,TRBV5-8,-,15
TGTGCCAGTAGTACCACCCATGAGGGATTACCCCAGCATTTT,CASSTTHEGLPQHF,-,TRBJ1-5,TRBV19,-,14
TGTGCCAGCAGCTTAGAGGCCCCCGGGACATTGACCTACAATGAGCAGTTCTTC,CASSLEAPGTLTYNEQFF,-,TRBJ2-1,TRBV11-2,-,18
TGTGCCAGCACCCCCGGGGGGGCGTCAACCTATGGCTACACCTTC,CASTPGGASTYGYTF,-,TRBJ1-2,TRBV11-2,-,15
TGTGCCAGCAGTGAATATTTGAGCGGGGGTTTTAAGTTCTTC,CASSEYLSGGFKFF,TRBD2,TRBJ2-1,TRBV2,-,14
TGTGCCAGCAGCTTTGGCCCGGGAGGGAAGGATGGCTACACCTTC,CASSFGPGGKDGYTF,-,TRBJ1-2,TRBV7-9,-,15
TGCGCCAGCAGCTTCTCTGCAGGGGACTACGAGCAGTACTTC,CASSFSAGDYEQYF,-,TRBJ2-7,TRBV5-1,-,14
TGTGCCAGCAGCGCGTCCCGGGACAGGGGAAACACCGGGGAGCTGTTTTTT,CASSASRDRGNTGELFF,TRBD1,TRBJ2-2,TRBV9,-,17
TGTGCCAGCAGCCGGGGTGGGGAGAACACTGAAGCTTTCTTT,CASSRGGENTEAFF,-,TRBJ1-1,TRBV5-4,-,14
TGTGCCACCGCCGGGACACGTTCCTACAATGAGCAGTTCTTC,CATAGTRSYNEQFF,-,TRBJ2-1,TRBV24-1,-,14
TGTGCCAGCAGTTTAGGTCTGGCCGAGCAGTACTTC,CASSLGLAEQYF,-,TRBJ2-7,TRBV12-3/TRBV12-4,-,12
TGCGCCAGCAGTGAGGCGGACAGGGGGAACACTGAAGCTTTCTTT,CASSEADRGNTEAFF,TRBD1,TRBJ1-1,TRBV10-2,-,15
TGTGCCAGCAGTCAACGACACGGCTACACCTTC,CASSQRHGYTF,-,TRBJ1-2,TRBV6-5,once,11
TGTGCCAGCAGTGGGGGACTGTCGAACACTGAAGCTTTCTTT,CASSGGLSNTEAFF,-,TRBJ1-1,TRBV2,few,14
TGTGCCAGCAGCTTGGTCAGGGGTGAAGAGTACTTC,CASSLVRGEEYF,-,TRBJ2-4,TRBV5-4,-,12
TGTGCCAGCTCACCCGTGACGGGATTCCGGGGCTACACCTTC,CASSPVTGFRGYTF,-,TRBJ1-2,TRBV18,-,14
TGTGCCAGCAGCTTGAGCGGAGATAATCAGCCCCAGCATTTT,CASSLSGDNQPQHF,-,TRBJ1-5,TRBV5-6,-,14